This is a list of T cell receptor beta chains from one sample in a study of PD-1 blockade in classical Hodgkin lymphoma. Clones were sequenced by immunoSEQ multiplex PCR, and TCRdb holds only the in-frame ones, with some missing. The table has about 46,000 clones, 73% seen once; the top ten hold approximately 11%. The starting material was peripheral blood mononuclear cells (PBMCs), obtained at baseline. Receptor source: a human donor with classical Hodgkin lymphoma. CDR3s include the opening cysteine and the closing phenylalanine or tryptophan. D genes are given only for firm matches. Size is omitted from some rows. Given values are once, few, many or a class for expanded clones.

clone_size d_call j_call v_call cdr3_nt cdr3_aa
- - TRBJ2-1 TRBV6-6 TGTGCCAGCAGTTACTGGGCAGGGAGCGGTTCGGATGAGCAGTTCTTC CASSYWAGSGSDEQFF
- TRBD2 TRBJ2-3 TRBV30 TGTGCCTGGAGCGTAGGCGGGGGGGCAGATACGCAGTATTTT CAWSVGGGADTQYF
- TRBD2 TRBJ2-2 TRBV7-8 TGTGCCAGCAGCCCGTTAGCGGGGGGAATCACCGGGGAGCTGTTTTTT CASSPLAGGITGELFF
- - TRBJ2-3 TRBV7-9 TGTGCCAGCAGCGGAGGAAACACAGATACGCAGTATTTT CASSGGNTDTQYF
- - TRBJ1-1 TRBV7-8 TGTGCCAGCAGCTTAGAGACTAACACTGAAGCTTTCTTT CASSLETNTEAFF
- TRBD1 TRBJ1-2 TRBV28 TGTGCCAGCAGTACCCCTTCACAGGGGGACTATGGCTACACCTTC CASSTPSQGDYGYTF
- - TRBJ2-1 TRBV18 TGTGCCAGCTCACCAGCACCCAATGAGCAGTTCTTC CASSPAPNEQFF
medium-sized TRBD2 TRBJ2-1 TRBV7-3 TGTGCCAGCAGCCGAACGGGGCGTAGCGGGATCGTCGATGAGCAGTTCTTC CASSRTGRSGIVDEQFF
once TRBD2 TRBJ2-3 TRBV27 TGTGCCAGCAGTTTACTCCGGGAGGTGGGCACAGATACGCAGTATTTT CASSLLREVGTDTQYF
- - TRBJ2-3 TRBV19 TGTGCCAGTAGTGAGACTGGCTACACAGATACGCAGTATTTT CASSETGYTDTQYF
- - TRBJ1-2 TRBV27 TGTGCCAGCAGTCTCATCCGGGGCGATAACTATGGCTACACCTTC CASSLIRGDNYGYTF
few - TRBJ2-7 TRBV30 TGTGCCTGGAGTGGACCCCTTCCGGGCCCATCCTACGAGCAGTACTTC CAWSGPLPGPSYEQYF
- - TRBJ2-5 TRBV7-9 TGTGCCAGCAGCCCCCGGTGGGCGGTGGAGCAAGAGACCCAGTACTTC CASSPRWAVEQETQYF
- - TRBJ1-3 TRBV28 TGTGCCAGCAGTTTCGAGGGACGGCACTCTGGAAACACCATATATTTT CASSFEGRHSGNTIYF
- - TRBJ2-3 TRBV5-1 TGCGCCAGCAGCTTGGGCAGTAGCACAGATACGCAGTATTTT CASSLGSSTDTQYF
- - TRBJ1-5 TRBV4-1 TGCGCCAGCAGCCAAGTGATAGGGGGGGGGACGCCCCAGCATTTT CASSQVIGGGTPQHF
- TRBD2 TRBJ2-5 TRBV28 TGTGCCAGCAGTTACCCCCTCCGGGGAGGGCCTTCTCAAGAGACCCAGTACTTC CASSYPLRGGPSQETQYF
- - TRBJ1-1 TRBV5-5 TGTGCCAGCAGCTTGGCCCCGGGGAACACTGAAGCTTTCTTT CASSLAPGNTEAFF
- - TRBJ2-7 TRBV2 TGTGCCAGCAGTCCCGGGACCCCCTACGAGCAGTACTTC CASSPGTPYEQYF
few TRBD2 TRBJ2-3 TRBV11-2 TGTGCCAGCAGCTTAGCTCAGTGGAGCGGGGCTAGCACAGATACGCAGTATTTT CASSLAQWSGASTDTQYF
- - TRBJ2-7 TRBV6-5 TGTGCCAGCAGTGCCCCGAGGACAGTCTCCTACGAGCAGTACTTC CASSAPRTVSYEQYF
- - TRBJ1-4 TRBV27 TGTGCCAGCACCGACACCGCAGGGACGGTGAATGAAAAACTGTTTTTT CASTDTAGTVNEKLFF
- - TRBJ2-7 TRBV6-1 TGTGCCAGCAGCTATGGGACTTTCGAGCAGTACTTC CASSYGTFEQYF
few - TRBJ1-2 TRBV5-6 TGTGCCAGCAGCCCCAGACCGGACGGGGTCTATGGCTACACCTTC CASSPRPDGVYGYTF
- TRBD1 TRBJ2-1 TRBV7-3 TGTGCCAGCAGCTTACAGGGGGAATACAATGAGCAGTTCTTC CASSLQGEYNEQFF
- - TRBJ1-4 TRBV10-2 TGCGCCAGCAGTAACAGCCCAACTAATGAAAAACTGTTTTTT CASSNSPTNEKLFF
- TRBD1 TRBJ1-4 TRBV15 TGTGCCACCAGGGTGACAGGGCGCGAAAAACTGTTTTTT CATRVTGREKLFF
few - TRBJ1-5 TRBV6-1 TGTGCCAGCAGTTCGTCAGGCAATCAGCCCCAGCATTTT CASSSSGNQPQHF
few TRBD1 TRBJ1-5 TRBV19 TGTGCCAGTAGTAATCAGGGGGCACGGGGTCAGCCCCAGCATTTT CASSNQGARGQPQHF
- - TRBJ1-2 TRBV7-9 TGTGCCAGCAGCTCCCGGGACAACTATGGCTACACCTTC CASSSRDNYGYTF
- - TRBJ1-1 TRBV7-2 TGTGCCAGCAGCTCCAGGGCGGGAATGAACACTGAAGCTTTCTTT CASSSRAGMNTEAFF
- - TRBJ1-3 TRBV6-8 TGTGCCAGCAGTAGGGGGGGAAAAGGAAACACCATATATTTT CASSRGGKGNTIYF
- TRBD1 TRBJ1-2 TRBV10-2 TGCGCCAGCGCAGGGGGAAACTATGGCTACACCTTC CASAGGNYGYTF
- TRBD1 TRBJ2-7 TRBV11-2 TGTGCCAGCAGCCCCGGGACAGGTTGGGTTCCCTACGAGCAGTACTTC CASSPGTGWVPYEQYF
few TRBD1 TRBJ2-2 TRBV7-9 TGTGCCAGCAGTCACAGGGGTAACACCGGGGAGCTGTTTTTT CASSHRGNTGELFF
- - TRBJ2-1 TRBV6-8 TGTGCCAGCAGTGATGGCCCGGGTTACAATGAGCAGTTCTTC CASSDGPGYNEQFF
few - TRBJ2-1 TRBV30 TGTGCCTGGACAGACCTCTACAATGAGCAGTTCTTC CAWTDLYNEQFF
- - TRBJ1-2 TRBV6-5 TGTGCCAGCACCAACAGGCAGGGTGGCTACACCTTC CASTNRQGGYTF
- TRBD1 TRBJ1-1 TRBV4-2 TGTGCCAGCAGCCCTCGGGACAGGGGACCGACTGAAGCTTTCTTT CASSPRDRGPTEAFF
few - TRBJ2-7 TRBV7-2 TGTGCCAGCAGCACTCGACAGACCTACGAGCAGTACTTC CASSTRQTYEQYF
- - TRBJ2-1 TRBV7-6 TGTGCCAGCATGGGGCAGGGCTCCTACAATGAGCAGTTCTTC CASMGQGSYNEQFF
- - TRBJ1-1 TRBV9 TGTGCCAGCAGCGTAGTGGGAGGCAGAGCCCTGAACACTGAAGCTTTCTTT CASSVVGGRALNTEAFF
- - TRBJ1-2 TRBV5-6 TGTGCCAGCAGCTTCGTCGAGTATGGCTACACCTTC CASSFVEYGYTF
- TRBD2 TRBJ2-2 TRBV7-2 TGTGCCAGCAGCTTAGAACTAGCGGGAACCGGGGAGCTGTTTTTT CASSLELAGTGELFF
- TRBD1 TRBJ1-1 TRBV27 TGTGCCAGCAGACTAAGTAGGACAGGGAACACTGAAGCTTTCTTT CASRLSRTGNTEAFF
few - TRBJ2-1 TRBV6-5 TGTGCCAGCAGTTTGGCCGGGCGGCAGGTAGAGCAGTTCTTC CASSLAGRQVEQFF
- - TRBJ1-3 TRBV9 TGTGCCAGCAGCCTAGATGCGGCCGGGGAAAACACCATATATTTT CASSLDAAGENTIYF
- TRBD1 TRBJ1-2 TRBV2 TGTGCCAGCGACCAGGGACAGGGTCACTATGGCTACACCTTC CASDQGQGHYGYTF
- - TRBJ2-3 TRBV4-2 TGTGCCAGCAGCCAATCACTAGCCGGCACAGATACGCAGTATTTT CASSQSLAGTDTQYF
- - TRBJ1-2 TRBV18 TGTGCCAGCTCACCGGAAAGGGGTCAGGTTGGCTACACCTTC CASSPERGQVGYTF
- - TRBJ1-2 TRBV4-1 TGCGCCAGCAGCCAAGATACGGGGTTTGGCTACACCTTC CASSQDTGFGYTF
- TRBD1 TRBJ2-2 TRBV5-1 TGCGCCAGCAGCCACACTGCCACAGGGGGGAACACCGGGGAGCTGTTTTTT CASSHTATGGNTGELFF
- - TRBJ2-1 TRBV12-5 TGTGCTAGTGGTTTGGTTCACAATGAGCAGTTCTTC CASGLVHNEQFF